This entry lists 4 T cell receptor beta chains sequenced from one sample in a study of blood T cell repertoires in COVID-19. Repertoires were generated with immunoSEQ multiplex PCR, while TCRdb's copy carries only in-frame clones and drops some. The sample holds 95,000 to 100,000 clones, 80% to 90% seen once. The sequenced material came from peripheral blood. These receptors were collected from a woman aged 25 to 39 with acute or convalescent COVID-19.

The rearrangement links TRBV12-5 to TRBJ2-2; TRBD2 might be the D (6 bases). V lost 6 bases and J lost 3, with 17 bases in between. The CDR3 spans 16 residues. Germline V gene lookup returns CDR1 LGHNT and CDR2 FRNRAP. DNA for the CDR3: TGTGCTAGTGGCCACCTTGGAGGGCCCGACACCGGGGAGCTGTTTTTT. Encoded protein: CASGHLGGPDTGELFF.

The chain links TRBV2 to TRBJ2-7, with 7 bases matching TRBD1. V lost 5 bases to trimming and J lost 3 bases; unmatched junction nucleotides: 13. CDR1 and CDR2 (germline): SNHLY, FYNNEI. The CDR3 has 16 residues. The CDR3 nucleotides read TGTGCCAGCAGTAGGGGACAGCCCCAGACCATCTACGAGCAGTACTTC. The encoded protein is CASSRGQPQTIYEQYF.

CDR3 nucleotides: TGTGCCAGCAGCCAAGGACAGGGGTCTTTCTTT. It specifies CASSQGQGSFF. The chain is built from TRBV3-1 (or the pseudogene TRBV3-2) and TRBJ1-1, with TRBD1 matching 8 bases. The CDR3 is made up of 11 amino acids. Germline CDR1 is LGHDT and CDR2 is YNNKEL (reference sequence). J gave up 12 bases and V 1 base, and 1 base lay outside the gene matches.

Comment on this clone: Other DNA sequences in the same sample also yield this CDR3. CDR3 sequence (DNA): TGTGCCAGCTCTCCCGACAGGGGAGGGAATCAGCCCCAGCATTTT. Translated: CASSPDRGGNQPQHF. The J gene is TRBJ1-5, the V gene TRBV18, with 8 bases aligning to TRBD1. The CDR3 consists of 15 residues. Germline loops: CDR1 KGHSH, CDR2 LQKENI. V gave up 6 bases and J gave up 4 bases; unmatched junction bases: 8.